This TCR beta chain was retrieved from a study of tissue T cells after allogeneic stem cell transplantation. This sample's time point: mouse harvest day 7 after allogeneic transplant. Mouse grafts combined 10^7 T-cell-depleted bone marrow cells with 10^6 splenic CD5+ T cells. B6 (H2b) cells into BALB/c (H2d) mice; tissues taken at day 7 or 14. TCRbeta CDR3 was sequenced at survey depth with template counts. The assay was immunoSEQ multiplex PCR, and TCRdb's table has in-frame clones only and misses some. The repertoire holds 2,000 to 2,500 clones, with around 55% as singletons. Details on this clone: These gene names are mouse names. The read stops 1 residue short of the end of the CDR3; the missing end is completed from the germline J gene.

The germline CDR1 and CDR2 sequences are KGHPV and FQNQEV (reference sequence). The CDR3 covers 15 residues. The V gene end was trimmed by 6 bases and the J gene end by 0 bases; junction bases not matched to a gene: 4. The chain carries TRBV26 and TRBJ2-3, with 9 positions matching TRBD2. What was sequenced was liver tissue. This receptor was obtained from a female BALB/c mouse given C57BL/6 T cells with graft-versus-host disease after an allogeneic hematopoietic cell transplant. The CDR3 spells CASRRTGGSAETLYF. The DNA read from the CDR3 is TGTGCCAGCAGGAGAACTGGGGGGAGTGCAGAAACGCTGTAT.